One T cell receptor (beta chain) is described in this entry. The data were obtained in a study of control samples from healthy donors and cancer patients. CDR1 and CDR2 (germline): SGDLS, YYNGEE. V was clipped by 4 bases and J by 7 bases; unmatched bases: 14. The CDR3 runs to 16 residues. Profiled with immunoSEQ multiplex PCR; TCRdb holds only in-frame clones, not every one. The table includes more than 70,000 clones, just over 90% detected once. The sequence was obtained from a woman between 25 and 40 years old in good health. Input material: blood. The chain recombines TRBV9 with TRBJ2-7; 10 nucleotides align to TRBD2. CDR3 sequence reads: CASSPRTLAGVGEQYF. In DNA form, the CDR3 reads TGTGCCAGCAGCCCACGGACCCTAGCGGGAGTCGGAGAGCAGTACTTC. Drawing the rest from reference TRBV9 and TRBJ2-7, the complete variable domain is DSGVTQTPKHLITATGQRVTLRCSPRSGDLSVYWYQQSLDQGLQFLIQYYNGEERAKGNILERFSAQQFPDLHSELNLSSLELGDSALYFCASSPRTLAGVGEQYFGPGTRLTVT.